This section outlines one T cell receptor beta chain sequence together with its context. This sample was taken from a study of blood T cell repertoires in COVID-19. How the authors handled the data: For nucleated cells, counts were estimated from reference gene primer amplification. Assay: immunoSEQ multiplex PCR; the TCRdb copy retains only in-frame clones and omits some. That table is the source of V, J and clone size, and D and trimming were worked out from the DNA. Of roughly 250,000 clones in the sample, roughly 87% were seen once. V lost 6 bases, J lost 0 bases, and 4 bases stayed unmatched. The CDR3 covers 14 residues. Germline lookup yields CDR1 SGHRS and CDR2 YFSETQ.

This chain joins TRBV5-1 and TRBJ2-3; 7 bases are a match to TRBD1. The TCR sequence derives from a woman in her 30s with acute COVID-19. Sequenced sample: PBMCs or T cells enriched from blood (not recorded which). The DNA of the CDR3 is TGCGCCAGCAAACTGACAGGGAGCACAGATACGCAGTATTTT. Protein: CASKLTGSTDTQYF.